The clone carrying this T cell receptor (beta chain) was picked up many times. No antigen is known for it. Germline lookup yields CDR1 SGHRS and CDR2 YFSETQ. The CDR3 runs 13 residues. Trimming removed 0 bases at V and 1 base at J, with 4 bases between. Scientists amplified the TCR beta CDR3 regions from RNA transcripts. HTBI-primed first-round RT-PCR preceded second-round multiplex PCR. TCRdb re-called the multiplex PCR reads with MiXCR, one entry per CDR3 protein. The table includes 500,000 to 800,000 distinct CDR3 sequences, roughly 39% detected once. This sample stems from a study of Graves' ophthalmopathy and Graves' hyperthyroidism. Study-level findings and limits: Sensitivity of approximately 70% and specificity of 72% to 85% were achieved by the model that predicted ophthalmopathy progression.

This TCR came from an adult man with Graves' ophthalmopathy. Material for sequencing was peripheral blood. The rearrangement links TRBV5-1 to TRBJ1-1; D is unclear. The CDR3 sequence: CASSLEKNTEAFF. The DNA of the CDR3 is TGCGCCAGCAGCTTGGAGAAGAACACTGAAGCTTTCTTT.